Below, 32 T cell receptor beta chains from the same sample are listed, as sequenced in a study of blood T cell repertoires in COVID-19. Measured with immunoSEQ multiplex PCR; TCRdb has only the in-frame clones, and not every one. The table lists 300,000 to 450,000 clones, roughly four fifths of them singletons. Sequenced: peripheral blood. Source of these receptors: a human donor with acute or convalescent COVID-19. The donor label of this sample is uncertain.

V gene TRBV18 combines with J gene TRBJ1-4; a weak D match, TRBD1 (5 bases). CDR1 is KGHSH, CDR2 LQKENI, per germline. Trimming stripped 0 bases from V and 7 bases from J, with 12 bases between. The CDR3 contains 15 residues. The CDR3 nucleotides read TGTGCCAGCTCACCACCGACGACAGAGCGTGAAAAACTGTTTTTT. Its protein product is CASSPPTTEREKLFF.

The chain recombines TRBV29-1 with TRBJ1-5; 7 bases line up with TRBD1. CDR1 is SQVTM and CDR2 is ANQGSEA in the germline V gene. The V segment lost 6 bases and the J segment 6 bases; nucleotides outside the gene matches: 8. The CDR3 runs 13 residues. The CDR3 is CSVRQGAGQPQHF. CDR3 coding DNA: TGCAGCGTGAGACAGGGAGCAGGTCAGCCCCAGCATTTT.

This clone was seen just once. The chain uses TRBV7-9 and TRBJ2-5, with D hard to call. The CDR3 runs to 14 residues. Looked up from germline, CDR1 is SEHNR and CDR2 is FQNEAQ (reference sequence). The germline V and J ends were trimmed by 5 bases and 1 base, with 11 bases remaining between them. CDR3 residues: CASSHNVLQETQYF. The CDR3 nucleotides are TGTGCCAGCAGCCATAATGTACTCCAAGAGACCCAGTACTTC.

The chain links TRBV5-1 to TRBJ2-3; TRBD1 agrees at 9 bases. V shed 6 bases and J 0 bases; nucleotides not matched to a gene: 5. The CDR3 contains 15 residues. Germline V CDR1 and CDR2: SGHRS, YFSETQ. The CDR3 reads CASTGQGPSTDTQYF. The DNA for the CDR3 is TGCGCCAGCACGGGACAGGGTCCTAGCACAGATACGCAGTATTTT.

The J gene is TRBJ2-6, the V gene TRBV18; TRBD1 aligns across 8 bases. CDR1 is KGHSH and CDR2 is LQKENI in the germline V gene. This CDR3 is 17 amino acids long. J gave up 1 base and V 4 bases, and 6 bases lay outside the gene matches. This CDR3 reads CASSQRTGRSGANVLTF. The CDR3 nucleotides are TGTGCCAGCTCACAGCGGACAGGGAGGTCTGGGGCCAACGTCCTGACTTTC. Variable domain in full (rest from reference TRBV18 and TRBJ2-6): NAGVMQNPRHLVRRRGQEARLRCSPMKGHSHVYWYRQLPEEGLKFMVYLQKENIIDESGMPKERFSAEFPKEGPSILRIQQVVRGDSAAYFCASSQRTGRSGANVLTFGAGSRLTVL.

Many counts were recorded for this clone. The chain employs TRBV6-5 and TRBJ2-7; TRBD1 matches 7 bases. Germline CDR1 reads MNHEY; CDR2 reads SVGAGI. V lost 7 bases and J lost 1; bases outside the gene matches: 10. There are 15 residues in the CDR3. CDR3 bases: TGTGCCAGCATCCCCCCCGGACAGGCTTCCTACGAGCAGTACTTC. Translated, it gives CASIPPGQASYEQYF.

This chain joins TRBV2 and TRBJ1-1; D is unresolved. The CDR3 spans 14 residues. Per the germline V gene, CDR1 is SNHLY and CDR2 is FYNNEI. The ends were cut back, 5 bases at V and 0 bases at J, with 10 bases in the middle. The CDR3 sequence is CASSYTRMNTEAFF. The CDR3 bases are TGTGCCAGCAGTTACACCCGAATGAACACTGAAGCTTTCTTT.

The chain uses TRBV18 and TRBJ2-7; D ambiguous. Germline V lookup: CDR1 KGHSH, CDR2 LQKENI. The V end lost 1 base, the J end lost 4 bases, and 8 bases lay between the germline ends. The CDR3 consists of 13 residues. The CDR3 sequence: CASSPLATYEQYF. CDR3 coding DNA: TGTGCCAGCTCACCACTAGCCACTTACGAGCAGTACTTC.

This chain uses TRBV25-1 with TRBJ2-2, with TRBD2 matching 11 bases. Losses at the gene ends were 5 bases for V and 4 bases for J; bases not matched to a gene: 6. The CDR3 runs to 16 residues. The germline gives CDR1 MGHDK, CDR2 SYGVNS. CDR3 in DNA: TGTGCCAGCAGTAAGGCTAGCGGGGGGACCACCGGGGAGCTGTTTTTT. Translated, it gives CASSKASGGTTGELFF.

This clone occurred once. DNA of the CDR3: TGTGCCAGCGGAGGAGGGGTTTGGGGCTACACCTTC. Its protein product is CASGGGVWGYTF. This rearrangement joins TRBV3-1 (or the pseudogene TRBV3-2) to TRBJ1-2; TRBD1 might be the D (5 bases). The germline V gene encodes CDR1 LGHDT and CDR2 YNNKEL (reference sequence). Trimming took 8 bases from V and 8 from J, leaving 15 bases between them. The CDR3 is made up of 12 amino acids.

This chain uses TRBV2 with TRBJ2-4; D ambiguous. Trimming shortened V by 4 bases and J by 6 bases, and 22 bases separated the two germline ends. In germline, CDR1 is SNHLY, CDR2 FYNNEI. This CDR3 contains 17 residues. CDR3 protein: CASSGSGDLIRLNIQYF. CDR3 DNA: TGTGCCAGCAGTGGTTCGGGTGACTTAATTCGGCTAAACATTCAGTACTTC.

This chain connects TRBV2 to TRBJ2-2; D might be TRBD2 (5 bases). Trimming left V 10 bases short and J 5 bases short, with 14 bases between. From germline, CDR1 is SNHLY and CDR2 FYNNEI. This CDR3 has 13 residues. The CDR3 bases are TGTGCCACCGCTTCTCGAGGGACCGGGGAGCTGTTTTTT. Translating gives CATASRGTGELFF. The whole variable domain, remainder taken from reference TRBV2 and TRBJ2-2, is EPEVTQTPSHQVTQMGQEVILRCVPISNHLYFYWYRQILGQKVEFLVSFYNNEISEKSEIFDDQFSVERPDGSNFTLKIRSTKLEDSAMYFCATASRGTGELFFGEGSRLTVL.

The chain is built from TRBV6-5 and TRBJ1-2; 8 bases are shared with TRBD1. Trimming cost V 6 bases and J 4 bases; bases outside gene matches: 7. The CDR3 consists of 14 residues. Germline lookup yields CDR1 MNHEY and CDR2 SVGAGI. CDR3 region: CASRAGGGGYGYTF. The DNA for the CDR3 is TGTGCCAGCAGAGCAGGGGGCGGGGGCTATGGCTACACCTTC.

The chain combines TRBV7-2 with TRBJ2-1; 15 nucleotides match TRBD2. Trimming took 4 bases from V and 6 from J; bases not matched to a gene: 1. The CDR3 spans 15 residues. Germline loops: CDR1 SGHTA, CDR2 FQGNSA. The CDR3 nucleotides are TGTGCCAGCAGCTCGGGACTAGCGGGGGGCAATGAGCAGTTCTTC. This sequence encodes CASSSGLAGGNEQFF. Together with reference TRBV7-2 and TRBJ2-1, the CDR3 gives the full variable domain: GAGVSQSPSNKVTEKGKDVELRCDPISGHTALYWYRQSLGQGLEFLIYFQGNSAPDKSGLPSDRFSAERTGGSVSTLTIQRTQQEDSAVYLCASSSGLAGGNEQFFGPGTRLTVL.

The V call is TRBV24-1, the J call TRBJ1-1; D gene uncertain. V lost 5 bases to trimming and J lost 0 bases, with 15 bases between them. CDR3 size: 16 residues. CDR1 is KGHDR, CDR2 SFDVKD, per germline. The CDR3 loop is CATSAHSPLMNTEAFF. CDR3 nucleotide sequence: TGTGCCACCAGTGCTCACTCACCGCTTATGAACACTGAAGCTTTCTTT.

This rearrangement joins TRBV9 to TRBJ1-4; a weak D match, TRBD1 (5 bases). V was trimmed by 0 bases and J by 7 bases, leaving 13 bases between them. The germline CDR1 and CDR2 sequences are SGDLS and YYNGEE. This CDR3 region has 15 residues. The chain's CDR3 is CASSVGIQAREKLFF. The DNA of the CDR3 is TGTGCCAGCAGCGTAGGGATACAGGCCCGTGAAAAACTGTTTTTT.

This sequence joins TRBV5-1 and TRBJ1-4; 11 nucleotides line up with TRBD1. V lost 3 bases and J lost 6; bases outside the gene matches: 7. The CDR3 runs to 16 residues. Germline V gene lookup returns CDR1 SGHRS and CDR2 YFSETQ. The CDR3 coding sequence is TGCGCCAGCAGCTCCGGGACAGGGGGGTATTATGAAAAACTGTTTTTT. Its translation is CASSSGTGGYYEKLFF.

J is TRBJ1-1 and V is TRBV6-2 or TRBV6-3; 7 nucleotides agree with TRBD1. Trimming cost V 6 bases and J 1 base; bases outside gene matches: 17. Germline-derived CDR1 and CDR2 are MNHEY and SVGEGT. The CDR3 consists of 18 residues. CDR3 nucleotides: TGTGCCAGCAGCCCCCGGGCGGGACAGAAAAAAAGGAACACTGAAGCTTTCTTT. This gives the protein CASSPRAGQKKRNTEAFF.

The chain is built from TRBV24-1 and TRBJ1-5; 7 nucleotides agree with TRBD1. There are 13 residues in the CDR3. The germline V gene encodes CDR1 KGHDR and CDR2 SFDVKD. V lost 5 bases and J lost 6; bases outside the gene matches: 3. CDR3 sequence: CATSVRGTQPQHF. The CDR3 DNA reads as TGTGCCACCAGTGTCAGGGGGACTCAGCCCCAGCATTTT.

This rearrangement joins TRBV7-9 to TRBJ2-1; tentative D call: TRBD1 (5 bases). The CDR3 sequence is 11 residues long. CDR1 and CDR2 from the germline V gene are SEHNR and FQNEAQ (reference sequence). The CDR3 is CAGAPYNEQFF. For the CDR3, the DNA is TGTGCTGGGGCCCCCTACAATGAGCAGTTCTTC.

The rearrangement links TRBV28 to TRBJ2-7; 7 bases agree with TRBD1. This CDR3 spans 16 amino acids. The V gene's germline CDR1 is MDHEN and CDR2 SYDVKM. The J segment lost 2 bases and the V segment lost 6 bases, leaving 13 bases of the junction unmatched. The CDR3 is CASRPGHGTAAYEQYF. The CDR3 coding sequence is TGTGCCAGCAGACCCGGTCATGGGACAGCTGCCTACGAGCAGTACTTC. Full variable domain (missing parts from reference TRBV28 and TRBJ2-7): DVKVTQSSRYLVKRTGEKVFLECVQDMDHENMFWYRQDPGLGLRLIYFSYDVKMKEKGDIPEGYSVSREKKERFSLILESASTNQTSMYLCASRPGHGTAAYEQYFGPGTRLTVT.

This rearrangement joins TRBV12-3 or TRBV12-4 to TRBJ1-2; 8 nucleotides line up with TRBD1. The CDR3 spans 12 residues. Germline trimming cut 9 bases from V and 6 bases from J; bases unmatched to any gene: 6. CDR3 DNA sequence: TGTGCCAGTGGACAGGGTTGGGATGGCTACACCTTC. It yields the protein CASGQGWDGYTF.

The rearrangement links TRBV5-6 to TRBJ2-1, with 13 bases fitting TRBD2. This CDR3 spans 17 amino acids. V gave up 1 base and J gave up 7 bases; unmatched junction bases: 8. The germline V gene encodes CDR1 SGHDT and CDR2 YYEEEE. The CDR3 DNA follows: TGTGCCAGCAGCTTGACGGGGACTAGCGGGATGAGGAATGAGCAGTTCTTC. This codes for CASSLTGTSGMRNEQFF.

The chain recombines TRBV24-1 with TRBJ2-1, with D uncertain. Trimming took 3 bases from V and 11 from J, leaving 10 bases between them. The CDR3 is 12 residues long. The germline V gene has CDR1 KGHDR and CDR2 SFDVKD. In DNA, the CDR3 is TGTGCCACCAGTGATCCTTACTCAAAGCAGTTCTTC. Protein sequence: CATSDPYSKQFF.

The chain joins TRBV29-1 to TRBJ2-3; 7 positions agree with TRBD2. Germline CDR1 is SQVTM and CDR2 is ANQGSEA. V gave up 0 bases and J gave up 5 bases; unmatched junction bases: 8. This CDR3 is 15 amino acids long. As DNA, the CDR3 is TGCAGCGTTGAAGATCGGGGGGATTCCGGAGATACGCAGTATTTT. This translates into CSVEDRGDSGDTQYF.

The chain joins TRBV21-1 to TRBJ2-7; the table's TRBD2 call for D was not verified on the DNA. TRBV21-1 is a pseudogene segment. The CDR3 length is 15 residues. The CDR3 nucleotides are TGTGCCCTTTCTGGCGGCGGGATCTTCTCCTACGAGCAGTACTTC. Residues: CALSGGGIFSYEQYF.

V is TRBV19 and J is TRBJ2-7, with 11 bases matching TRBD1. Looked up from germline, CDR1 is LNHDA and CDR2 is SQIVND (reference sequence). The J segment lost 1 base and the V segment lost 6 bases, leaving 5 bases of the junction unmatched. The CDR3 totals 15 residues. This CDR3 reads CASRKGTGGSYEQYF. CDR3 sequence (DNA): TGTGCCAGTAGAAAAGGGACAGGGGGATCCTACGAGCAGTACTTC.

This clone occurred once. The rearrangement links TRBV18 to TRBJ2-7, with D uncertain. CDR1 and CDR2 from the germline V gene are KGHSH and LQKENI. The CDR3 consists of 14 residues. V was clipped by 6 bases and J by 0 bases, with 12 bases between them. The CDR3 sequence: CASSPALSSYEQYF. CDR3 sequence (DNA): TGTGCCAGCTCGCCCGCCTTGAGCTCCTACGAGCAGTACTTC.

The chain employs TRBV28 and TRBJ2-7; TRBD2 aligns across 7 bases. The germline CDR1 and CDR2 sequences are MDHEN and SYDVKM. The junction had 12 bases not matched to a gene; V was cut back by 8 bases and J by 2 bases. There are 15 residues in the CDR3. The CDR3 bases are TGTGCCAGCTCCCCCCCCGGGGGGACCACCTACGAGCAGTACTTC. The encoded protein is CASSPPGGTTYEQYF.

V is TRBV2 and J is TRBJ1-5; the match to TRBD1 covers 10 bases. Per germline, CDR1 SNHLY and CDR2 FYNNEI. V dropped 4 bases and J dropped 6; count of bases not matched to a gene: 6. The CDR3 has 15 residues. Written as DNA, the CDR3 is TGTGCCAGCAGTGCTCAGGGACAGGGGAGTCAGCCCCAGCATTTT. It encodes CASSAQGQGSQPQHF.

The chain carries TRBV6-1 and TRBJ1-2; D is ambiguous. The V gene's germline CDR1 is MNHNS and CDR2 SASEGT. V lost 3 bases to trimming and J lost 4 bases, with 18 bases between them. The CDR3 covers 16 residues. This chain's CDR3 is CASSDSLVAGVYGYTF. The CDR3 DNA reads as TGTGCCAGCAGTGATAGCTTAGTCGCCGGAGTCTATGGCTACACCTTC.

The chain uses TRBV29-1 and TRBJ1-2; D is perhaps TRBD1 (5 bases). CDR1 SQVTM and CDR2 ANQGSEA come from the germline V gene. The CDR3 is made up of 17 amino acids. V was shortened by 3 bases and J by 0 bases, with 20 bases between the two germline ends. In nucleotides, the CDR3 is TGCAGCGTTGAGGACACACTTCTCCCTGCTGCTAACTATGGCTACACCTTC. This translates into CSVEDTLLPAANYGYTF.